This TCR beta chain was captured in a study of CD8 T cells in ankylosing spondylitis (dated by TCRdb to the late 2010s). Notes on the research overall: T cell receptor beta repertoires were profiled in healthy donors and ankylosing spondylitis patients so that disease-linked TCR variants could be found. Peripheral blood samples were taken, and synovial fluid was additionally collected from ankylosing spondylitis patients. In total, the full study cohort was made up of 100 to 140 healthy donors and about two dozen ankylosing spondylitis patients. Study-wide findings and limitations: Blood from ankylosing spondylitis patients appeared to be characterized by a TCR beta motif composed of 7 to 9 highly homologous amino acid variants. A CD8+ phenotype was shown by the disease-linked clones, which were found at relatively low frequencies in peripheral blood. Some motif variants had previously been reported in the synovial fluid and blood of reactive arthritis patients, which suggests shared mechanisms of disease initiation. The disease-linked clones were reported to be significantly enriched in matched synovial fluid samples from ankylosing spondylitis patients.

This clonotype has at least ten counts. Its cognate antigen has yet to be identified. Base qualities are not at hand, and no much larger clone is one base apart. TCRdb shows the sequencer as Illumina HiSeq 2500. Quantitative 5'-RACE with molecular barcodes was the method used to prepare the TCR beta libraries. From the authors' description of their analysis: To identify disease-linked TCR variants, a new computational method was used, one built on a probabilistic model of VDJ rearrangement. Using fastp at Q25 and MiXCR, TCRdb reprocessed the public reads and kept productive beta chains. Every CDR3 protein is listed once, alongside the most common genes and DNA of its rows. Here the V and J calls rest on TCRdb's processing, not on the authors' analysis. Recorded for this sample are 150,000 to 200,000 distinct CDR3 sequences; around a sixth of them occurred a single time. The ten largest clones capture more than 3.5% of the sample.

V gives up 8 bases and J gives up 8 bases, and the segment between their germline ends measures 12 bases. Including cysteine and phenylalanine, the CDR3 has 12 amino acids. Only the CDR3 region is kept as DNA, spanning 36 bases read in frame from base 1. In the germline V gene, CDR1 corresponds to SGHAT and CDR2 to FQNNGV. Input material: blood, either unsorted or a sorted T cell fraction (not recorded which). The rearrangement joined TRBV11-2 to TRBJ2-2; no D gene call is confident. The TCR sequence derives from a male donor between 5 and 35 years old with ankylosing spondylitis or in good health (not recorded which). Donor details come from another sample of the same person, matched by shared clones. The CDR3 sequence is CASSRSQGELFF. The nucleotide sequence reads TGTGCCAGCTCTCGATCCCAAGGGGAGCTGTTTTTT. Outside the CDR3, residues come from the reference TRBV11-2 and TRBJ2-2 proteins, so the full variable domain is: EAGVAQSPRYKIIEKRQSVAFWCNPISGHATLYWYQQILGQGPKLLIQFQNNGVVDDSQLPKDRFSAERLKGVDSTLKIQPAKLEDSAVYLCASSRSQGELFFGEGSRLTVL.